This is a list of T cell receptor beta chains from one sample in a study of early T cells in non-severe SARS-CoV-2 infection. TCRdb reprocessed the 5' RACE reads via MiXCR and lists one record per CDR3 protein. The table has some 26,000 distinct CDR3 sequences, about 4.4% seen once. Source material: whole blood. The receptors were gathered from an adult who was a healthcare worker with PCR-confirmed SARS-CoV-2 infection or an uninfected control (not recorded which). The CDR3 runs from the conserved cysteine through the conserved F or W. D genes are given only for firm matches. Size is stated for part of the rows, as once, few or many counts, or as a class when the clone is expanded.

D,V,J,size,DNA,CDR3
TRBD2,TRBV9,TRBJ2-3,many,TGTGCCAGCAGTGGGACTAGCGGTAGCACAGATACGCAGTATTTT,CASSGTSGSTDTQYF
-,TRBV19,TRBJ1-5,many,TGTGCCAGTAGTATTCTAGGGGATCAGCCCCAGCATTTT,CASSILGDQPQHF
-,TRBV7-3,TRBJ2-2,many,TGTGCCAGCAGCTTAAGTGCCGGGGAGCTGTTTTTT,CASSLSAGELFF
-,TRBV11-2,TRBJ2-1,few,TGTGCCAGCAGCTTAGTACGCCACCCAGCGCAGTTCTTC,CASSLVRHPAQFF
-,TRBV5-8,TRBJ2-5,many,TGTGCCAGCAGCTTGGAGTACCGCCAAGAGACCCAGTACTTC,CASSLEYRQETQYF
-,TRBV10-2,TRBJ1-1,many,TGCGCCAGCACACAGGGAGCGAGCACTGAAGCTTTCTTT,CASTQGASTEAFF
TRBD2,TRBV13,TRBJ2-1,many,TGTGCCAGCAGCCCCCCGGAGCGGGAGGGCCCTGAGCAGTTCTTC,CASSPPEREGPEQFF
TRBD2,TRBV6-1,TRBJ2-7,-,TGTGCCAGCAGTGACGGGAGGGCTAATACCTACGAGCAGTACTTC,CASSDGRANTYEQYF
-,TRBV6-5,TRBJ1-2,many,TGTGCCAGCAGCCACAGGGACGGCTATGGCTACACCTTC,CASSHRDGYGYTF
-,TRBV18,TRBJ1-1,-,TGTGCCAGCTCACCGGATGGGTGCACTGAAGCTTTCTTT,CASSPDGCTEAFF
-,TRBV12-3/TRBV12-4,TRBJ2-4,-,TGTGCCAGCAGTTTAGTAGGGGAAAAAAACATTCAGTACTTC,CASSLVGEKNIQYF
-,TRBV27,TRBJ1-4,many,TGTGCCAGCAGTTTGGGGGGGACCGGGGAAAAACTGTTTTTT,CASSLGGTGEKLFF
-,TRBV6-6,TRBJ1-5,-,TGTGCCGTAGTAGAGACAGGCAATCAGCCCCAGCATTTT,CAVVETGNQPQHF
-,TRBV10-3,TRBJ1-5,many,TGTGCCATCAGTGAATGGGGGCCCCAGCCCCAGCATTTT,CAISEWGPQPQHF
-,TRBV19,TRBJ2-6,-,TGTGCCAGTAGTGACGGCCAGTTCTCTGGGGCCAACGTCCTGACTTTC,CASSDGQFSGANVLTF
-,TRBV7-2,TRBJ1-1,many,TGTGCCAGCAGCTTAGTAGGTTGGGGGACTGAAGCTTTCTTT,CASSLVGWGTEAFF
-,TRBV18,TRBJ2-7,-,TGTGCCAGCTCATCAATTCTTGGGCACGAGCAGTACTTC,CASSSILGHEQYF
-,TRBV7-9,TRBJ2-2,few,TGTGCCAGCAGCTTAGGTTACACCGGGGAGCTGTTTTTT,CASSLGYTGELFF